The 9 T cell receptor beta chains reported below all come from one sample, sequenced in a study of Graves' ophthalmopathy and Graves' hyperthyroidism. Amplification from RNA transcripts yielded the TCR beta CDR3 regions. Amplification began with first-round RT-PCR using HTBI primers, then second-round multiplex PCR was performed. Using its own MiXCR run on the multiplex PCR reads, TCRdb lists one record per CDR3 protein. The sample records over a million distinct CDR3 sequences, 35% to 45% being singletons. The sample consisted of peripheral blood or thyroid tissue (not recorded which). These receptors originate from an adult man with Graves' hyperthyroidism.

The chain links TRBV20-1 to TRBJ1-4; D ambiguous. V dropped 0 bases and J dropped 2 bases, with 13 bases sitting between them. CDR1 is DFQATT and CDR2 is SNEGSKA in the germline V gene (reference sequence). This CDR3 has 16 residues. CDR3: CSARDLSGVTNEKLFF. For the CDR3, the DNA is TGCAGTGCTAGAGATCTCTCCGGGGTGACTAATGAAAAACTGTTTTTT.

This sequence joins TRBV2 and TRBJ1-5; 7 bases line up with TRBD1. The CDR3 runs to 16 residues. Germline CDR1 SNHLY, CDR2 FYNNEI. The V gene end was trimmed by 1 base and the J gene end by 1 base; junction bases not matched to a gene: 4. The CDR3 bases are TGTGCCAGCAGTGAAGTTTGGGACAGCAGCAATCAGCCCCAGCATTTT. Its translation is CASSEVWDSSNQPQHF.

The chain couples TRBV11-2 to TRBJ1-1; tentative D call: TRBD1 (5 bases). Germline CDR1 and CDR2: SGHAT and FQNNGV. Between the trimmed V and J ends, which lost 11 bases and 11 bases, there was a span of 24 bases. The length of the CDR3 is 13 residues. The CDR3 loop reads CAWSLSRDGRAFF. CDR3 in DNA: TGTGCCTGGAGTTTATCCCGGGACGGTCGGGCTTTCTTT.

The rearrangement joins TRBV6-1 to TRBJ2-7; the D is unclear. The CDR3 length is 12 residues. V was pared by 6 bases and J by 6 bases, with 12 bases between. Germline CDR1 reads MNHNS; CDR2 reads SASEGT. The CDR3 nucleotides are TGTGCCAGCAGGGACCGGGCAGCCGAGCAGTACTTC. Protein: CASRDRAAEQYF.

The chain joins TRBV2 to TRBJ1-1; the D gene is possibly TRBD1 (5 bases). The V end was cut by 6 bases, the J end by 0 bases, with 14 bases between. This CDR3 spans 15 amino acids. Germline V CDR1 and CDR2: SNHLY, FYNNEI. The DNA for the CDR3 is TGTGCCAGCAGCGGAGGGACGACCTTGAACACTGAAGCTTTCTTT. Translated: CASSGGTTLNTEAFF.

Ten or more counts support this clonotype. This chain connects TRBV7-8 to TRBJ2-5; D unresolved. V was trimmed by 7 bases and J by 2 bases, leaving 14 bases between them. The CDR3 is made up of 14 amino acids. Germline CDR1 reads SGHVS; CDR2 reads FQNEAQ. CDR3 in amino acids: CASISHAEQETQYF. CDR3 coding DNA: TGTGCCAGCATTTCCCACGCGGAGCAAGAGACCCAGTACTTC.

This clonotype was seen only once. The rearrangement links TRBV10-3 to TRBJ1-5; 7 nucleotides line up with TRBD1. Germline-derived CDR1 and CDR2 are ENHRY and SYGVKD. V shed 6 bases and J 4 bases; nucleotides not matched to a gene: 9. The CDR3 sequence is 15 residues long. Written as DNA, the CDR3 is TGTGCCATCAGCCCCAGGGGGGGCGGGAATCAGCCCCAGCATTTT. Translation gives CAISPRGGGNQPQHF.

The genes are TRBV7-9 and TRBJ1-5; TRBD1 aligns across 7 bases. There are 12 residues in the CDR3. The junction had 1 base not matched to a gene; V was cut back by 6 bases and J by 5 bases. CDR1 and CDR2 from the germline V gene are SEHNR and FQNEAQ (reference sequence). CDR3 sequence reads: CASRDRYQPQHF. The CDR3 nucleotides read TGTGCCAGCAGGGACAGGTATCAGCCCCAGCATTTT.

The table lists this clonotype with many counts. The chain has TRBV5-1 and TRBJ2-2; maybe TRBD1 (6 bases). V lost 4 bases and J 3 bases, leaving 13 bases between the germline ends. The CDR3 totals 15 residues. Germline V gene data show CDR1 as SGHRS and CDR2 as YFSETQ. The CDR3 protein is CASSRSHRDTGELFF. DNA of the CDR3: TGCGCCAGCAGCAGAAGCCACAGGGACACCGGGGAGCTGTTTTTT.